This T cell receptor beta chain was sequenced in a study of shared clonotypes between healthy human individuals. This clone is a singleton in its sample. The repertoire was sequenced with immunoSEQ multiplex PCR; TCRdb's copy has only in-frame clones and lacks some. The data contain 450,000 to 500,000 clones, approximately 80% of them singletons. The clonotype originates from a woman in her forties in good health. Some clones in this sample may be carry-over from other donors' samples. What was sequenced was PBMCs.

CDR3 coding DNA: TGTGCCAGCAGCTGGGGACAGGGTTCGAACGAGCAGTACTTC. Its translation is CASSWGQGSNEQYF. This rearrangement joins TRBV11-3 to TRBJ2-7; the match to TRBD1 covers 9 bases. J gave up 5 bases and V 4 bases, and 6 bases lay outside the gene matches. The CDR3 totals 14 residues. The germline CDR1 and CDR2 sequences are SGHNT and YENEEA.